The entry that follows covers one TCR beta chain sequence. Investigators isolated RNA and reverse transcribed it into cDNA to act as the sequencing template. Measured with immunoSEQ multiplex PCR; TCRdb has only the in-frame clones, and not every one. Found here are roughly 140,000 clones, under 60% of them singletons; the top ten hold approximately 19%. This entry belongs to a study of CD8+ T cells in alopecia areata. The clonotype comes from a human donor with alopecia areata. Sample: CD8+ T cells sorted from blood, taken at week 0.

The CDR3 coding sequence is TGTGCCAGCAGCTACACTAGCGGGGGGGCCAACGGTGAGCAGTTCTTC. As protein: CASSYTSGGANGEQFF. The V and J genes are TRBV5-6 and TRBJ2-1, with 13 bases fitting TRBD2. Looked up from germline, CDR1 is SGHDT and CDR2 is YYEEEE. This CDR3 spans 16 amino acids. Losses at the gene ends were 3 bases for V and 9 bases for J; bases not matched to a gene: 9.